A selection of T cell receptor beta chains follows, all from one sample in a study of CD8+CD57+ T cells in acquired aplastic anemia. TCRdb recomputed calls from the reads with MiXCR, one row per CDR3 protein. Of about 150,000 distinct CDR3 sequences listed, about 50% were seen once; the top ten hold approximately 12%. The sequenced sample consisted of sorted CD4+, CD8+, or CD8+CD57+ T cells (not recorded which) from PBMCs. Every receptor here comes from a human donor with aplastic anemia. Each CDR3 is given with its conserved first and last residue. A D gene is named only where the DNA matches it firmly. Not every row has a clone size; where given, it reads once, few, many or a size class.

V gene: TRBV6-1
D gene: TRBD2
J gene: TRBJ2-5
clone size: many
CDR3 protein: CATLAGGPETQYF
CDR3 DNA: TGTGCCACCTTGGCGGGGGGGCCGGAGACCCAGTACTTC

V gene: TRBV7-8
D gene: .
J gene: TRBJ2-3
clone size: .
CDR3 protein: CASRPGGADTQYF
CDR3 DNA: TGTGCCAGCAGGCCAGGGGGGGCAGATACGCAGTATTTT

V gene: TRBV19
D gene: .
J gene: TRBJ1-6
clone size: many
CDR3 protein: CASSRSRNSPLHF
CDR3 DNA: TGTGCCAGTAGTCGGTCACGTAATTCACCCCTCCACTTT

V gene: TRBV4-1
D gene: .
J gene: TRBJ2-3
clone size: .
CDR3 protein: CASSQDLTDTQYF
CDR3 DNA: TGCGCCAGCAGCCAAGATTTGACAGATACGCAGTATTTT

V gene: TRBV25-1
D gene: .
J gene: TRBJ2-7
clone size: .
CDR3 protein: CASSDFAKTLGEQYF
CDR3 DNA: TGTGCCAGCAGTGACTTTGCAAAAACGCTTGGTGAGCAGTACTTC

V gene: TRBV27
D gene: TRBD1
J gene: TRBJ2-7
clone size: many
CDR3 protein: CASSFDRGGYEQYF
CDR3 DNA: TGTGCCAGCAGTTTCGACAGGGGTGGGTACGAGCAGTACTTC

V gene: TRBV6-2/TRBV6-3
D gene: TRBD1
J gene: TRBJ2-5
clone size: once
CDR3 protein: CASGNRDRVTETQYF
CDR3 DNA: TGTGCCAGCGGAAACCGGGACAGGGTGACGGAGACCCAGTACTTC

V gene: TRBV6-1
D gene: TRBD2
J gene: TRBJ2-7
clone size: many
CDR3 protein: CASSEYGGGYEQYF
CDR3 DNA: TGTGCCAGCAGTGAATACGGCGGGGGATACGAGCAGTACTTC

V gene: TRBV6-4
D gene: .
J gene: TRBJ2-2
clone size: .
CDR3 protein: CATSQGSNTGELFF
CDR3 DNA: TGTGCCACATCCCAGGGAAGTAACACCGGGGAGCTGTTTTTT

V gene: TRBV11-2
D gene: TRBD1
J gene: TRBJ2-7
clone size: .
CDR3 protein: CASSPRWAGQGTYEQYF
CDR3 DNA: TGTGCCAGTAGCCCTCGGTGGGCGGGACAGGGCACCTACGAGCAGTACTTC

V gene: TRBV7-8
D gene: TRBD2
J gene: TRBJ2-7
clone size: .
CDR3 protein: CASSQGTSGEPFVEQYF
CDR3 DNA: TGTGCCAGCAGCCAAGGGACTAGCGGTGAACCCTTTGTCGAGCAGTACTTC

V gene: TRBV10-3
D gene: .
J gene: TRBJ2-7
clone size: .
CDR3 protein: CAINGTPYEQYF
CDR3 DNA: TGTGCCATCAACGGCACCCCCTACGAGCAGTACTTC

V gene: TRBV11-3
D gene: .
J gene: TRBJ2-4
clone size: .
CDR3 protein: CASSYPGTKNIQYF
CDR3 DNA: TGTGCCAGCAGCTACCCGGGAACCAAAAACATTCAGTACTTC

V gene: TRBV5-6
D gene: .
J gene: TRBJ2-7
clone size: .
CDR3 protein: CASSLDGPSYEQYF
CDR3 DNA: TGTGCCAGCAGCTTGGACGGTCCGTCCTACGAGCAGTACTTC

V gene: TRBV29-1
D gene: TRBD1
J gene: TRBJ1-6
clone size: many
CDR3 protein: CSVTTGGGASPLHF
CDR3 DNA: TGCAGCGTTACTACAGGGGGGGGGGCTTCACCCCTCCACTTT

V gene: TRBV7-8
D gene: .
J gene: TRBJ2-2
clone size: many
CDR3 protein: CASSLARVNTGELFF
CDR3 DNA: TGTGCCAGCAGCTTAGCCCGGGTGAACACCGGGGAGCTGTTTTTT

V gene: TRBV5-5
D gene: .
J gene: TRBJ2-1
clone size: few
CDR3 protein: CASSFSRTVRGPTYEQFF
CDR3 DNA: TGTGCCAGCAGCTTTTCCCGTACAGTGAGGGGCCCTACATATGAGCAGTTCTTC

V gene: TRBV2
D gene: .
J gene: TRBJ1-4
clone size: .
CDR3 protein: CASSEFPDEKLFF
CDR3 DNA: TGTGCCAGCAGTGAGTTCCCAGACGAAAAACTGTTTTTT

V gene: TRBV2
D gene: TRBD1
J gene: TRBJ2-1
clone size: .
CDR3 protein: CASSENRGQSGRPYNEQFF
CDR3 DNA: TGTGCCAGCAGTGAGAACAGGGGGCAATCCGGGAGGCCCTACAATGAGCAGTTCTTC

V gene: TRBV7-3
D gene: .
J gene: TRBJ2-5
clone size: .
CDR3 protein: CASSLGRGAQETQYF
CDR3 DNA: TGTGCCAGCAGCTTAGGGCGCGGGGCCCAAGAGACCCAGTACTTC

V gene: TRBV2
D gene: TRBD1
J gene: TRBJ2-5
clone size: .
CDR3 protein: CAGRTGTGGEETQYF
CDR3 DNA: TGTGCCGGCCGAACCGGGACAGGGGGGGAAGAGACCCAGTACTTC

V gene: TRBV10-2
D gene: .
J gene: TRBJ1-2
clone size: .
CDR3 protein: CASSEVGGYGYTF
CDR3 DNA: TGCGCCAGCAGTGAAGTAGGGGGCTATGGCTACACCTTC

V gene: TRBV27
D gene: .
J gene: TRBJ2-7
clone size: few
CDR3 protein: CASSLSPAVIPLGQYF
CDR3 DNA: TGTGCCAGCAGTTTATCACCAGCGGTTATCCCCCTAGGGCAGTACTTC

V gene: TRBV2
D gene: .
J gene: TRBJ1-2
clone size: many
CDR3 protein: CASSEGAGVGYGYTF
CDR3 DNA: TGTGCCAGCAGTGAAGGGGCGGGGGTAGGATATGGCTACACCTTC

V gene: TRBV27
D gene: .
J gene: TRBJ2-5
clone size: .
CDR3 protein: CASSTRPHQETQYF
CDR3 DNA: TGTGCCAGCAGTACCAGACCGCACCAAGAGACCCAGTACTTC

V gene: TRBV3-1
D gene: .
J gene: TRBJ2-1
clone size: many
CDR3 protein: CASSYDSYNEQFF
CDR3 DNA: TGTGCCAGCAGCTACGACAGCTACAATGAGCAGTTCTTC

V gene: TRBV6-1
D gene: .
J gene: TRBJ1-1
clone size: many
CDR3 protein: CASSPRRGDTEAFF
CDR3 DNA: TGTGCCAGCAGCCCAAGGAGGGGGGACACTGAAGCTTTCTTT

V gene: TRBV2
D gene: .
J gene: TRBJ1-5
clone size: .
CDR3 protein: CASSERYVGQMNQPQHF
CDR3 DNA: TGTGCCAGCAGTGAACGATACGTAGGACAGATGAATCAGCCCCAGCATTTT